This T cell receptor (beta chain) was observed in a study of cytomegalovirus exposure and HLA in healthy donors. In the PCR, 60 Vbeta and 13 Jbeta primers were used. This table comes from immunoSEQ multiplex PCR, and its TCRdb copy is limited to in-frame clones, with some not included. The listing records about 200,000 clones. Study outcomes and limitations: Later, TCR association rates were found to vary by HLA locus, highest for DRB1 and lowest for HLA-C. Analysis performed later showed TCR beta chains linked to HLA being more clonally expanded than equally common others.

Deletions cut 8 bases from V and 3 bases from J, with 13 bases between. CDR1 and CDR2 (germline): MNHNS, SASEGT. CDR3 length: 13 amino acids. To note about this clone: The antigen remains unidentified.

The clonotype was recovered from a girl under 10 years old in good health and CMV-seropositive. The rearrangement uses TRBV6-1 and TRBJ1-2; D is unresolved. The sequenced material came from PBMCs. CDR3 loop: CASQFTDYYGYTF. The CDR3, as DNA: TGTGCCAGCCAATTTACAGATTACTATGGCTACACCTTC.